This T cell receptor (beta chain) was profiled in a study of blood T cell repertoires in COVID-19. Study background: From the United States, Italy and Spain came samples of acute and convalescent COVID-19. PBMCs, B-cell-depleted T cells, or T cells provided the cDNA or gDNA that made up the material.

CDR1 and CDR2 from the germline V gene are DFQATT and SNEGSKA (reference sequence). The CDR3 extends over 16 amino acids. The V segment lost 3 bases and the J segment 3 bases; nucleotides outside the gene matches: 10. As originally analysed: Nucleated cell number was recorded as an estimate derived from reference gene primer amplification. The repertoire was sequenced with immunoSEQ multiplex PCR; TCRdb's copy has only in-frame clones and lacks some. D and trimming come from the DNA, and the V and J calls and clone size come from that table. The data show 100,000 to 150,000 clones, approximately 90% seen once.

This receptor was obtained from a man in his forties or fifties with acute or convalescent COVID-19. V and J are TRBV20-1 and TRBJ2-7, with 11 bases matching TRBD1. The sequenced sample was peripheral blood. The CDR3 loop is CSASDLGDRGFYEQYF. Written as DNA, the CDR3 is TGCAGTGCTAGTGACTTAGGGGACAGGGGGTTCTACGAGCAGTACTTC.